Below, 32 T cell receptor beta chains from the same sample are listed, as sequenced in a study of post-analysis software for immune sequencing data (dated by TCRdb to the mid-2010s). Broader findings and caveats from the paper: Roughly 5 TRBV segments, including TRBV5-6, TRBV5-1 and TRBV20-1, were significantly more frequent in patients than controls.

The antigens of these receptors remain unknown. Library method: PCR. Sequencing instrument: Illumina HiSeq 2500. Unique molecular identifiers were incorporated into TCR beta cDNA libraries to reduce PCR and sequencing biases. TCRdb passed the public sequencing reads through fastp at Q25 and MiXCR, retaining productive beta sequences. Records with the same CDR3 protein are collapsed into one entry carrying the most frequent genes and DNA. Recorded for this sample are about 760,000 distinct CDR3 sequences; 25% to 30% of them occurred a single time. Roughly 0.53% of the sample belongs to the ten largest clones. The sample consisted of blood. These receptor sequences come from a girl between 5 and 17 years old with multiple sclerosis.

V gene TRBV27 combines with J gene TRBJ2-7; no reliable D call. Germline values: CDR1 MNHEY, CDR2 SMNVEV (reference sequence). This CDR3 is 15 amino acids long. V was pared by 0 bases and J by 0 bases, with 9 bases between. Here the CDR3 DNA reads TGTGCCAGCAGTTTATCAGCAGCTTCCTCCTACGAGCAGTACTTC. Translating gives CASSLSAASSYEQYF.

The V gene is TRBV28, the J gene TRBJ2-2; the match to TRBD1 covers 8 bases. Looked up from germline, CDR1 is MDHEN and CDR2 is SYDVKM. With 5 bases clipped from V and 5 bases from J, the junction kept 13 bases outside the gene matches. This CDR3 comprises 17 residues. This CDR3 reads CASSPIQTGVRTGELFF. The CDR3 nucleotides are TGTGCCAGCAGTCCCATCCAGACAGGGGTTCGAACCGGGGAGCTGTTTTTT.

V is TRBV6-6 and J is TRBJ2-3, with 7 bases matching TRBD1. Germline-derived CDR1 and CDR2 are MNHNY and SVGAGI (reference sequence). The CDR3 consists of 15 residues. Trimming took 5 bases from V and 5 from J; bases not matched to a gene: 10. The CDR3 protein is CASSDLDRTIDTQYF. The CDR3 DNA reads TGTGCCAGCAGTGATCTGGACAGGACGATAGATACGCAGTATTTT.

The rearrangement joins TRBV9 to TRBJ2-7; TRBD2 agrees at 11 bases. Germline V gene sequence: CDR1 SGDLS, CDR2 YYNGEE. The CDR3 runs to 16 residues. J was trimmed by 1 base and V by 4 bases; bases with no gene match: 7. CDR3 nucleotide sequence: TGTGCCAGCAGCCCCAGGGTAGCGGGAGGGTCCTACGAGCAGTACTTC. Translation gives CASSPRVAGGSYEQYF.

The gene calls are TRBV10-3 and TRBJ2-7, with D perhaps TRBD2 (6 bases). Looked up from germline, CDR1 is ENHRY and CDR2 is SYGVKD. Between the trimmed V and J ends, which lost 6 bases and 2 bases, there was a span of 11 bases. This CDR3 is 13 amino acids long. The CDR3 loop reads CAISPGDTYEQYF. CDR3 DNA: TGTGCCATCAGCCCGGGGGATACCTACGAGCAGTACTTC.

This clonotype was seen a few times. This rearrangement joins TRBV9 to TRBJ2-7; the match to TRBD2 covers 9 bases. Losses at the gene ends were 2 bases for V and 3 bases for J; bases not matched to a gene: 9. CDR1 and CDR2 from the germline V gene are SGDLS and YYNGEE. CDR3 length: 16 residues. The chain's CDR3 is CASSVTSTSGYYEQYF. Written as DNA, the CDR3 is TGTGCCAGCAGCGTGACCTCGACTAGCGGATACTACGAGCAGTACTTC.

The V call is TRBV12-5, the J call TRBJ2-5; 7 bases align to TRBD1. CDR1 and CDR2 from the germline V gene are LGHNT and FRNRAP. V was clipped by 3 bases and J by 1 base; unmatched bases: 2. This CDR3 has 14 amino acids. This CDR3 reads CASGFGTAQETQYF. The CDR3 DNA reads TGTGCTAGTGGTTTCGGGACAGCCCAAGAGACCCAGTACTTC.

On this clonotype: This clone may be a read error of a much larger clone one base away. The chain couples TRBV29-1 to TRBJ1-2; D call uncertain. The length of the CDR3 is 14 residues. CDR1 is SQVTM, CDR2 ANQGSEA, per germline. The V end was cut by 2 bases, the J end by 2 bases, with 12 bases between. Here the CDR3 reads CSVESAAPNYGYTF. The DNA of the CDR3 is TGCAGCGTTGAATCGGCAGCGCCCAACTATGGCTACACCTTC.

V is TRBV10-3 and J is TRBJ2-1; D may be TRBD1 or TRBD2 (5 bases each). The CDR3 spans 15 residues. Germline CDR1 is ENHRY and CDR2 is SYGVKD. V lost 10 bases and J lost 7, with 23 bases in between. The CDR3 loop is CATVTTPDEGNEQFF. In DNA, the CDR3 is TGTGCCACGGTTACCACTCCCGACGAGGGGAATGAGCAGTTCTTC.

This clonotype was observed at least ten times. The V and J genes are TRBV4-3 and TRBJ2-3; 9 nucleotides match TRBD2. The CDR3 covers 18 residues. Germline CDR1 is LGHNA and CDR2 is YSLEER. V lost 1 base to trimming and J lost 3 bases; unmatched junction nucleotides: 11. The CDR3 region has the DNA TGCGCCAGCAGCCAAGCACCTAGCGGGACGGGTGTTACAGATACGCAGTATTTT. It yields the protein CASSQAPSGTGVTDTQYF.

This clonotype has at least ten counts. V and J are TRBV29-1 and TRBJ2-7; D unresolved. This CDR3 has 13 amino acids. Deletions cut 5 bases from V and 2 bases from J, with 13 bases between. The germline CDR1 and CDR2 sequences are SQVTM and ANQGSEA. CDR3 nucleotides: TGCAGCGTTCTTACAGATTCTACCTACGAGCAGTACTTC. As protein: CSVLTDSTYEQYF.

The chain has TRBV7-2 and TRBJ2-7; D not certain. CDR1 SGHTA and CDR2 FQGNSA come from the germline V gene. V gave up 6 bases and J gave up 7 bases, with 13 bases separating them. The CDR3 has 12 residues. The DNA for the CDR3 is TGTGCCAGCAGGGAAGGTTGGGGTGAGCAGTACTTC. This encodes CASREGWGEQYF.

This clonotype has only a few counts. The rearrangement links TRBV12-3 or TRBV12-4 to TRBJ2-4, with D unresolved. The J call may be mistaken, given a closer DNA end match to TRBJ2-7. This CDR3 has 12 residues. CDR3 protein: CASSLWGNEQYF. The DNA for the CDR3 is TGTGCCAGCAGTTTGTGGGGTAACGAGCAGTACTTC.

This clonotype was detected ten times or more. The V and J genes are TRBV12-3 or TRBV12-4 and TRBJ1-1, with D uncertain. V was shortened by 4 bases and J by 4 bases, with 10 bases between the two germline ends. There are 13 residues in the CDR3. CDR3 loop: CASSSQAFTEAFF. The CDR3 bases are TGTGCCAGCAGTTCCCAGGCCTTCACTGAAGCTTTCTTT.

This clonotype came up a few times. Written as DNA, the CDR3 is TGTGCCAGCAGTCCCCAAGACAGGGTAATAAGCTACACCTTC. It codes for CASSPQDRVISYTF. The chain joins TRBV27 to TRBJ1-2; 7 bases are a match to TRBD1. The CDR3 is made up of 14 amino acids. Germline lookup yields CDR1 MNHEY and CDR2 SMNVEV (reference sequence). Germline trimming cut 5 bases from V and 9 bases from J; bases unmatched to any gene: 12.

This clonotype was observed a single time. The CDR3 sequence: CASSQDRQGGSGELFF. In DNA, the CDR3 is TGCGCCAGCAGCCAAGATCGACAGGGTGGATCCGGGGAGCTGTTTTTT. V and J are TRBV4-3 and TRBJ2-2, with 7 nucleotides matching TRBD1. V lost 0 bases to trimming and J lost 6 bases; unmatched junction nucleotides: 7. The germline V gene encodes CDR1 LGHNA and CDR2 YSLEER. The CDR3 loop spans 16 amino acids.

This clonotype turned up a few times. This chain links TRBV4-2 with TRBJ2-7; D not resolved. Per germline, CDR1 LGHNA and CDR2 YNFKEQ. The CDR3 spans 15 residues. Between the trimmed V and J ends, which lost 0 bases and 7 bases, there was a span of 16 bases. CDR3: CASSQERKASGEQYF. The DNA for the CDR3 is TGTGCCAGCAGCCAAGAAAGGAAAGCGTCTGGGGAGCAGTACTTC.

This clonotype was seen only a few times. This chain joins TRBV7-2 and TRBJ2-7; TRBD2 matches 7 bases. This CDR3 contains 14 residues. After removal of 5 bases from V and 7 bases from J, the junction contained 11 bases not matched to a gene. Germline CDR1 reads SGHTA; CDR2 reads FQGNSA. The CDR3 protein is CASSLPPGGGEQYF. CDR3 coding DNA: TGTGCCAGCAGCCTTCCACCGGGAGGTGGAGAGCAGTACTTC.

The chain uses TRBV29-1 and TRBJ2-2; 7 bases map to TRBD1. V gave up 6 bases and J gave up 4 bases; unmatched junction bases: 8. Germline CDR1 reads SQVTM; CDR2 reads ANQGSEA. The CDR3 is 14 residues long. CDR3 in DNA: TGCAGCGTGGGTCTACAGGGGATCACCGGGGAGCTGTTTTTT. It is translated as CSVGLQGITGELFF.

This chain connects TRBV19 to TRBJ2-5; tentative D call: TRBD2 (5 bases). V was clipped by 3 bases and J by 2 bases, with 16 bases between them. The CDR3 runs to 16 residues. The V gene's germline CDR1 is LNHDA and CDR2 SQIVND (reference sequence). The CDR3 spells CASSMSSWELQETQYF. The CDR3, as DNA: TGTGCCAGTAGTATGAGCTCGTGGGAGTTGCAAGAGACCCAGTACTTC.

The chain is built from TRBV18 and TRBJ1-5, with D tentatively TRBD1 (5 bases). V lost 6 bases and J lost 2, with 14 bases in between. CDR1 is KGHSH and CDR2 is LQKENI in the germline V gene. This CDR3 has 15 residues. CDR3 in DNA: TGTGCCAGCTCCGAACAAGAACAGGGCAATCAGCCCCAGCATTTT. Translating gives CASSEQEQGNQPQHF.

This clonotype was counted between two and nine times. This chain joins TRBV20-1 and TRBJ1-2, with D possibly being TRBD1 (5 bases). This CDR3 is built from 11 residues. Deletions cut 1 base from V and 11 bases from J, with 11 bases between. Per the germline V gene, CDR1 is DFQATT and CDR2 is SNEGSKA (reference sequence). This CDR3 is CSARGRPGYTF. The CDR3 DNA reads as TGCAGTGCTAGAGGGCGGCCAGGGTACACCTTC.

The chain carries TRBV5-1 and TRBJ1-1; perhaps TRBD1 as D (6 bases). Germline V gene lookup returns CDR1 SGHRS and CDR2 YFSETQ. Trimming left V 4 bases short and J 4 bases short, with 17 bases between. The CDR3 spans 15 residues. The CDR3 bases are TGCGCCAGCAGCCCCGGGACTTCCAGGGGCACTGAAGCTTTCTTT. It yields the protein CASSPGTSRGTEAFF.

This clonotype appeared a few times. This CDR3 reads CATSDPTGPNSYEQYF. The CDR3 coding sequence is TGTGCCACCAGTGACCCGACAGGACCGAACTCCTACGAGCAGTACTTC. The rearrangement links TRBV24-1 to TRBJ2-7; possible D gene TRBD1, 6 bases. CDR3 length equals 16 residues. Trimming took off 4 bases at V and 0 bases at J, with 15 bases between the two ends. From germline, CDR1 is KGHDR and CDR2 SFDVKD.

The V and J genes are TRBV12-3 or TRBV12-4 and TRBJ2-7; the D call may be TRBD1 or TRBD2 (5 bases each). The J call may be mistaken, given a closer DNA end match to TRBJ2-5. There are 13 residues in the CDR3. The CDR3 DNA reads TGTGCCAGCAGCTCCGGGACGGCAGAGACCCAGTACTTC. Amino acid sequence: CASSSGTAETQYF.

The sample holds a few counts of this clonotype. V and J are TRBV7-2 and TRBJ2-1; tentative D call: TRBD2 (6 bases). CDR1 is SGHTA and CDR2 is FQGNSA in the germline V gene. This CDR3 contains 17 residues. The V and J ends lost 5 bases and 5 bases respectively, with 22 bases between them. The DNA for the CDR3 is TGTGCCAGCAGCGCAAGAATTCCGGGACTCTCAAACAATGAGCAGTTCTTC. Encoded protein: CASSARIPGLSNNEQFF.

This clonotype was detected once. The V gene is TRBV10-1, the J gene TRBJ2-3; TRBD1 is a possible D gene (5 bases). The ends were cut back, 5 bases at V and 3 bases at J, with 18 bases in the middle. Germline V gene data show CDR1 as WNHNN and CDR2 as SYGVQD (reference sequence). CDR3 length equals 16 residues. The CDR3 reads CASSQPSGKGTDTQYF. The CDR3 bases are TGCGCCAGCAGTCAGCCGTCGGGTAAGGGGACAGATACGCAGTATTTT.

J is TRBJ1-5 and V is TRBV20-1; unclear D gene. The length of the CDR3 is 16 residues. CDR1 and CDR2 from the germline V gene are DFQATT and SNEGSKA (reference sequence). Trimming cost V 0 bases and J 6 bases, with 18 bases left between them. The CDR3, as DNA: TGCAGTGCTAGAGATCTTTTGCAAAGGGATGGTCAGCCCCAGCATTTT. It translates to CSARDLLQRDGQPQHF.

J is TRBJ2-5 and V is TRBV11-3; no firm D call. The end of the DNA aligns better with TRBJ2-4, so the J call may be wrong. Germline values: CDR1 SGHNT, CDR2 YENEEA. The CDR3 has 18 amino acids. In DNA form, the CDR3 reads TGTGCCAGCAGCTTAGGTCCCGGCCGGCTCGGAGCCAAAAACATTCAGTACTTC. Translating gives CASSLGPGRLGAKNIQYF.

With regard to this clonotype: The junction and the germline gene differ at one end; a read error may be behind it. V gene TRBV6-5 combines with J gene TRBJ2-3, with 11 nucleotides matching TRBD2. CDR1 is MNHEY, CDR2 SVGAGI, per germline. The CDR3 extends over 19 amino acids. The CDR3 here is CARSYGPTSGGPSTDTQYF. CDR3 in DNA: TGTGCCAGAAGTTACGGGCCCACTAGCGGGGGACCTAGCACAGATACGCAGTATTTT.

The chain recombines TRBV20-1 with TRBJ2-7; either TRBD1 or TRBD2 may supply D (5 bases each). Gene TRBJ2-5 matches the end of the DNA better, so the J call may be wrong. The CDR3 runs to 17 residues. From germline, CDR1 is DFQATT and CDR2 SNEGSKA (reference sequence). CDR3: CSAPPSFIGARWETQYF. CDR3 sequence (DNA): TGCAGTGCTCCGCCCTCCTTTATCGGGGCCAGATGGGAGACCCAGTACTTC.

This chain uses TRBV15 with TRBJ2-3; D unclear. The CDR3 is made up of 13 amino acids. CDR1 and CDR2 from the germline V gene are LNHNV and YYDKDF (reference sequence). The germline V and J ends were trimmed by 11 bases and 1 base, with 13 bases remaining between them. In DNA, the CDR3 is TGTGCCGCCGTCCAGGTTGGCACAGATACGCAGTATTTT. This gives the protein CAAVQVGTDTQYF.